The 20 T cell receptor beta chains given below trace back to one sample, sequenced in a study of cytomegalovirus exposure and HLA in healthy donors. Only in-frame clones appear in the TCRdb table, and some are missing; sequencing was by immunoSEQ multiplex PCR. There are about 130,000 clones in the sample; approximately 94% occur only once, and roughly 1.2% lies in the top ten. The specimen was PBMCs. These receptors came from a woman aged 18-35 years in good health and CMV-seronegative.

This chain connects TRBV14 to TRBJ2-7; D possibly corresponds to TRBD2 (5 bases). CDR3 length: 16 residues. V was clipped by 4 bases and J by 0 bases, with 16 bases between them. Germline CDR1 and CDR2: SGHDN and FVKESK. For the CDR3, the DNA is TGTGCCAGCAGCCCTTACCCCCGGGGATACTCCTACGAGCAGTACTTC. Amino acid sequence: CASSPYPRGYSYEQYF.

This chain joins TRBV5-8 and TRBJ2-7, with D uncertain. The germline CDR1 and CDR2 sequences are SGHTS and YDEGEE. V was cut by 0 bases and J by 5 bases, with 9 bases left in between. The CDR3 covers 13 residues. CDR3 DNA sequence: TGTGCCAGCAGCTTGGGGGCAGAGAACGAGCAGTACTTC. It translates to CASSLGAENEQYF.

This sequence joins TRBV6-4 and TRBJ2-2; a weak D match, TRBD1 (6 bases). V was shortened by 2 bases and J by 4 bases, with 14 bases between the two germline ends. The CDR3 loop spans 16 amino acids. CDR1 and CDR2 (germline): MRHNA, SNTAGT. The CDR3 loop is CASSDQGPPITGELFF. CDR3 in DNA: TGTGCCAGCAGTGACCAGGGGCCCCCCATCACCGGGGAGCTGTTTTTT.

The chain links TRBV2 to TRBJ2-1, with TRBD1 matching 8 bases. Losses at the gene ends were 11 bases for V and 2 bases for J; bases not matched to a gene: 8. Germline loops: CDR1 SNHLY, CDR2 FYNNEI. The CDR3 is made up of 14 amino acids. This CDR3 reads CAGRQGSTYNEQFF. In nucleotides, the CDR3 is TGTGCCGGAAGACAGGGGAGCACCTACAATGAGCAGTTCTTC.

The chain joins TRBV6-5 to TRBJ2-7, with 8 bases identical to TRBD1. V trimming: 5 bases; J trimming: 6 bases; junction bases outside the gene matches: 9. This CDR3 contains 14 residues. CDR1 MNHEY and CDR2 SVGAGI come from the germline V gene. This CDR3 reads CASSGVGTGSEQYF. The DNA of the CDR3 is TGTGCCAGCAGTGGGGTTGGGACAGGTTCCGAGCAGTACTTC.

J is TRBJ1-2 and V is TRBV7-9, with a tentative D call TRBD1 (5 bases). Germline-derived CDR1 and CDR2 are SEHNR and FQNEAQ (reference sequence). Trimming shortened V by 4 bases and J by 6 bases, and 15 bases separated the two germline ends. This CDR3 spans 14 amino acids. The CDR3 DNA follows: TGTGCCAGCAGCTCCTCGTCAGGGAGGAATGGCTACACCTTC. Encoded protein: CASSSSSGRNGYTF. The full variable domain, its missing parts supplied by reference TRBV7-9 and TRBJ1-2, is DTGVSQNPRHKITKRGQNVTFRCDPISEHNRLYWYRQTLGQGPEFLTYFQNEAQLEKSRLLSDRFSAERPKGSFSTLEIQRTEQGDSAMYLCASSSSSGRNGYTFGSGTRLTVV.

V gene TRBV5-6 combines with J gene TRBJ2-3; D ambiguous. The V end was cut by 0 bases, the J end by 0 bases, with 8 bases between. The V gene's germline CDR1 is SGHDT and CDR2 YYEEEE. There are 15 residues in the CDR3. The CDR3 here is CASSLALESTDTQYF. The DNA of the CDR3 is TGTGCCAGCAGCTTGGCCCTAGAAAGCACAGATACGCAGTATTTT.

The count of this clone is one. J is TRBJ1-2 and V is TRBV6-5; TRBD1 is a possible D gene (6 bases). Germline V lookup: CDR1 MNHEY, CDR2 SVGAGI. The CDR3 extends over 14 amino acids. Trimming removed 8 bases from V and 4 bases from J, with 17 bases in between. The CDR3 region has the DNA TGTGCCAGCGGCAGACGAGACAGGCCCTATGGCTACACCTTC. Amino acid sequence: CASGRRDRPYGYTF.

This CDR3 is CASSSRTGNTEAFF. CDR3 nucleotide sequence: TGTGCCAGCAGCTCCCGGACAGGGAACACTGAAGCTTTCTTT. The chain couples TRBV2 to TRBJ1-1; 7 bases align to TRBD1. This CDR3 is built from 14 residues. The germline gives CDR1 SNHLY, CDR2 FYNNEI. Losses at the gene ends were 6 bases for V and 1 base for J; bases not matched to a gene: 5.

The rearrangement joins TRBV27 to TRBJ1-1, with TRBD1 identical over 7 bases. The CDR3 spans 14 residues. Germline V gene lookup returns CDR1 MNHEY and CDR2 SMNVEV (reference sequence). After removal of 6 bases from V and 0 bases from J, the junction contained 4 bases not matched to a gene. DNA for the CDR3: TGTGCCAGCAGCCCGGGACAGATGAACACTGAAGCTTTCTTT. Its protein is CASSPGQMNTEAFF.

The chain combines TRBV19 with TRBJ2-5; tentative D call: TRBD2 (5 bases). Germline V lookup: CDR1 LNHDA, CDR2 SQIVND (reference sequence). CDR3 length equals 15 residues. The V end lost 3 bases, the J end lost 2 bases, and 13 bases lay between the germline ends. CDR3 amino acids: CASSIMMTGQETQYF. CDR3 DNA: TGTGCCAGTAGTATTATGATGACGGGACAAGAGACCCAGTACTTC.

This clone came up once. V and J are TRBV30 and TRBJ1-5; D gene ambiguous. From germline, CDR1 is GTSNPN and CDR2 SVGIG (reference sequence). This CDR3 contains 12 residues. Trimming removed 3 bases at V and 11 bases at J, with 14 bases between. The CDR3 DNA follows: TGTGCCTGGAGCACACCCGCGCAGGCCCAGCATTTT. Protein product: CAWSTPAQAQHF.

CDR3 coding DNA: TGTGCCAGCAGTGGGTTACAGCTCTCCTACGAGCAGTACTTC. It is translated as CASSGLQLSYEQYF. The chain employs TRBV6-1 and TRBJ2-7; D gene unclear. The CDR3 extends over 14 amino acids. CDR1 and CDR2 (germline): MNHNS, SASEGT. V lost 4 bases and J lost 0, with 10 bases in between.

The V call is TRBV15, the J call TRBJ2-5; D remains ambiguous. Germline values: CDR1 LNHNV, CDR2 YYDKDF (reference sequence). The CDR3 extends over 15 amino acids. V shed 0 bases and J shed 4 bases, with 12 bases lying between them. CDR3 amino acids: CATSRDRQVVETQYF. CDR3 DNA: TGTGCCACCAGCAGAGATCGGCAGGTCGTAGAGACCCAGTACTTC.

The CDR3 DNA reads TGCAGCGGGGAGGAAGCCAGAGAGACCCAGTACTTC. This codes for CSGEEARETQYF. The V and J genes are TRBV29-1 and TRBJ2-5, with D perhaps matching TRBD2 (6 bases). The CDR3 is 12 amino acids. The V gene lost 7 bases and the J gene lost 4 bases, with 13 bases spanning the gap. CDR1 is SQVTM and CDR2 is ANQGSEA in the germline V gene.

The chain has TRBV5-1 and TRBJ1-2; D is unresolved. Germline values: CDR1 SGHRS, CDR2 YFSETQ. The CDR3 is made up of 15 amino acids. The V gene lost 2 bases and the J gene lost 6 bases, with 17 bases spanning the gap. CDR3 sequence reads: CASSLSPTGMDGYTF. The CDR3 coding sequence is TGCGCCAGCAGCTTATCCCCCACCGGGATGGATGGCTACACCTTC.

V and J are TRBV9 and TRBJ2-7, with 8 positions matching TRBD2. CDR3 length: 14 amino acids. Germline CDR1 is SGDLS and CDR2 is YYNGEE. Trimming took 7 bases from V and 0 from J; bases not matched to a gene: 6. The CDR3: CASSRGGSSYEQYF. Written as DNA, the CDR3 is TGTGCCAGCTCCCGGGGGGGCAGCTCCTACGAGCAGTACTTC.

The rearrangement links TRBV10-3 to TRBJ2-3; 9 bases line up with TRBD2. The CDR3 runs 14 residues. Germline CDR1 ENHRY, CDR2 SYGVKD. V shed 6 bases, J shed 1 base, and the junction held 2 bases outside the gene matches. The CDR3 is CAIRPSGGTDTQYF. The CDR3 bases are TGTGCCATCAGGCCTAGCGGGGGCACAGATACGCAGTATTTT.

The CDR3 region is CASSLVAEQYF. The CDR3 nucleotides are TGTGCCAGCAGCTTGGTGGCCGAGCAGTACTTC. The V call is TRBV5-6, the J call TRBJ2-7, with D hard to call. The CDR3 runs 11 residues. Germline CDR1 is SGHDT and CDR2 is YYEEEE. V lost 0 bases, J lost 6 bases, and 4 bases lay in between.

This clone came up once. This sequence joins TRBV18 and TRBJ2-7; 8 bases fit TRBD1. Germline assignment: CDR1 KGHSH and CDR2 LQKENI. J gave up 3 bases and V 3 bases, and 1 base lay outside the gene matches. There are 13 residues in the CDR3. The CDR3 DNA reads as TGTGCCAGCTCACCGGACAGGGACTACGAGCAGTACTTC. Its protein product is CASSPDRDYEQYF.